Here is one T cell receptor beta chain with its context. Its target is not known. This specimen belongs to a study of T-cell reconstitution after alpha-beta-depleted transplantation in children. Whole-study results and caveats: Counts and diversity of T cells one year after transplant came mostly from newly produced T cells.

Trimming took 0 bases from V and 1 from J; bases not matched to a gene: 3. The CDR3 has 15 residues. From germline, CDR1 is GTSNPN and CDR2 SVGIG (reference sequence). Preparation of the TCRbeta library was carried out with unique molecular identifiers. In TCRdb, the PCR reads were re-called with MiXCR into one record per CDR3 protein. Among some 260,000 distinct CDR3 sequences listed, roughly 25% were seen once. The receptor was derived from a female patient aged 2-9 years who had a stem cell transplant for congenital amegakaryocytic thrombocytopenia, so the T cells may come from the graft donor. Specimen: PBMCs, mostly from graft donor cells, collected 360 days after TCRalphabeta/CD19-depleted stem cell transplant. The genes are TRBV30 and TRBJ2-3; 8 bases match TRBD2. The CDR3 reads CAWSVAGVGTDTQYF. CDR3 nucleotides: TGTGCCTGGAGTGTAGCGGGGGTCGGCACAGATACGCAGTATTTT.